A single T cell receptor (beta chain) is shown here with its context. Its antigen is currently not known. No base qualities exist here, and no much larger clone lies one base off it. In Seattle, one collaborating source enrolled patients while the infection was active and tracked those patients longitudinally over the course of disease. The collaborating institutions used their own protocols to collect whole blood in K2EDTA tubes. Collaborator samples were shipped for TCRbeta analysis as frozen whole blood, isolated PBMCs, or DNA extracted from either sample type. The data were taken from a study of blood T cell repertoires in COVID-19 (dated by TCRdb to 2018 to 2020). General notes on the study: Samples from collaborators originated in the United States, Italy and Spain and spanned both the acute and convalescent phases of COVID-19. The dataset comprised deeply sampled blood TCRbeta repertoires from subjects exposed to, actively infected with, or recovered from COVID-19. Samples were obtained from the ongoing ImmuneRACE study (first 160 participants) and from some 1,300 subjects provided by 6 global collaborators. The repertoires were made available in a free public database intended to serve as a resource for research on the immune response to SARS-CoV-2. The sample metadata nearly always contained a de-identified subject ID, COVID-19 status, age in years and sex. The material from the prospective study consisted of cDNA or gDNA derived from T cells, B-cell-depleted T cells, or PBMCs. HLA class I and class II types, where available, came from metadata supplied by the sample provider rather than from assay-based typing. Overall study results and their limits: How much clinical and demographic metadata was included differed by source and by participant, and the metadata was provided uncurated.

TCRbeta CDR3 regions were amplified from genomic DNA by means of the immunoSEQ Assay, a bias-controlled multiplex PCR. Turning to the authors' computational methods: The number of nucleated cells in each sample was estimated from the amplification of reference gene primers within the assay. Sequence reads were collapsed and filtered to measure the absolute abundance of every unique TCRbeta CDR3 rearrangement. For each sample, productive Simpson clonality was calculated as the square root of Simpson's diversity index over productive rearrangements. TCRdb obtained this table from immuneACCESS and retained in-frame rearrangements with V and J assigned. These tables miss some clones; where compared with another copy, unresolved V genes account for less than half of the shortfall, and the remainder is unexplained. V and J calls and clone size follow that table, whereas D and trimming were derived from the DNA. The sample includes under 450,000 clones, with about 91% observed a single time. Of the sample, roughly 12% is held by the ten largest clones.

Sequencing used peripheral blood. This receptor was identified in a woman between 50 and 59 years old with COVID-19, enrolled during active disease.

Read as DNA, the sequence is TGTGCCAGCAGTGAGAACAGGGGTACTGAAGCTTTCTTT. It translates as CASSENRGTEAFF. The rearranged chain carries TRBV6-1 and TRBJ1-1; 7 bases in between match TRBD1. The germline V gene sets CDR1 to MNHNS and CDR2 to SASEGT. V is cut back by 3 bases and J by 5 bases, with 3 bases in the junction unmatched. From the cysteine up to the phenylalanine, the CDR3 has a length of 13 residues. The CDR3 DNA has 39 bases and is translated from base 1.